One and the same sample provided the 23 T cell receptor beta chains below, sequenced in a study of cytomegalovirus exposure and HLA in healthy donors. A multiplex PCR was run with 60 Vbeta primers and 13 Jbeta primers. Some clones are missing from TCRdb's copy, which holds only in-frame ones; the method was immunoSEQ multiplex PCR. The data show around 220,000 clones, roughly 80% seen once. The sample was PBMCs. The source is a man aged 35 to 55 in good health and CMV-seronegative.

The gene calls are TRBV7-2 and TRBJ1-4; a weak D match, TRBD1 (5 bases). The germline V gene has CDR1 SGHTA and CDR2 FQGNSA. This CDR3 comprises 14 residues. The V and J ends lost 5 bases and 3 bases respectively, with 10 bases between them. The CDR3 is CASSRQTSNEKLFF. The CDR3 nucleotides read TGTGCCAGCAGCCGACAGACCTCTAATGAAAAACTGTTTTTT.

The chain is built from TRBV12-5 and TRBJ2-3, with D perhaps TRBD2 (5 bases). This CDR3 is built from 15 residues. Trimming removed 7 bases from V and 0 bases from J, with 14 bases in between. Germline V CDR1 and CDR2: LGHNT, FRNRAP. Here the CDR3 reads CASALNSGSTDTQYF. CDR3 DNA sequence: TGTGCTAGTGCCCTCAATTCGGGAAGCACAGATACGCAGTATTTT.

The chain links TRBV6-6 to TRBJ2-7; 9 positions agree with TRBD1. CDR1 MNHNY and CDR2 SVGAGI come from the germline V gene (reference sequence). The V segment lost 7 bases and the J segment 4 bases; nucleotides outside the gene matches: 14. The CDR3 sequence is 16 residues long. CDR3 coding DNA: TGTGCCAGCAAATTTTTTCTCCGGGACAGGGAATACGAGCAGTACTTC. It encodes CASKFFLRDREYEQYF.

The chain recombines TRBV7-2 with TRBJ2-3; 12 nucleotides align to TRBD2. V lost 2 bases and J lost 8; bases outside the gene matches: 11. The CDR3 consists of 17 residues. Germline CDR1 is SGHTA and CDR2 is FQGNSA. The CDR3 reads CASSLRLAGAMGPTQYF. CDR3 coding DNA: TGTGCCAGCAGCTTACGACTAGCGGGAGCAATGGGTCCTACGCAGTATTTT.

In its sample, this clone was seen once. V gene TRBV2 combines with J gene TRBJ2-1; 7 bases map to TRBD2. Germline trimming cut 1 base from V and 6 bases from J; bases unmatched to any gene: 9. The CDR3 is made up of 16 amino acids. Germline V lookup: CDR1 SNHLY, CDR2 FYNNEI. In nucleotides, the CDR3 is TGTGCCAGCAGTGAAGAAGGGAGACTAGCAGGCAATGAGCAGTTCTTC. It specifies CASSEEGRLAGNEQFF. Full variable domain (outside the CDR3, taken from reference TRBV2 and TRBJ2-1): EPEVTQTPSHQVTQMGQEVILRCVPISNHLYFYWYRQILGQKVEFLVSFYNNEISEKSEIFDDQFSVERPDGSNFTLKIRSTKLEDSAMYFCASSEEGRLAGNEQFFGPGTRLTVL.

The rearrangement uses TRBV2 and TRBJ2-7; 8 bases are shared with TRBD2. With 0 bases clipped from V and 2 bases from J, the junction kept 6 bases outside the gene matches. CDR1 and CDR2 (germline): SNHLY, FYNNEI. This CDR3 contains 16 residues. This CDR3 reads CASSEAQRGPTYEQYF. The DNA for the CDR3 is TGTGCCAGCAGTGAAGCGCAGCGGGGGCCTACCTACGAGCAGTACTTC.

The J gene is TRBJ2-7, the V gene TRBV11-2, with a tentative D call TRBD2 (6 bases). Germline V gives CDR1 SGHAT, CDR2 FQNNGV. The CDR3 has 15 residues. V was trimmed by 2 bases and J by 0 bases, leaving 11 bases between them. CDR3 loop: CASSLLNGSSYEQYF. The CDR3 DNA follows: TGTGCCAGCAGCTTACTGAACGGGAGCTCCTACGAGCAGTACTTC.

This chain connects TRBV7-8 to TRBJ2-3; 9 bases map to TRBD2. In germline, CDR1 is SGHVS, CDR2 FQNEAQ. The V and J ends lost 4 bases and 4 bases, in that order; junction bases with no gene match: 3. This CDR3 is 14 amino acids long. The CDR3 nucleotides are TGTGCCAGCAGCTCCCAGCGGGGGGCAGATACGCAGTATTTT. Translating it yields CASSSQRGADTQYF. The full variable domain, rest sourced from reference TRBV7-8 and TRBJ2-3, is GAGVSQSPRYKVAKRGQDVALRCDPISGHVSLFWYQQALGQGPEFLTYFQNEAQLDKSGLPSDRFFAERPEGSVSTLKIQRTQQEDSAVYLCASSSQRGADTQYFGPGTRLTVL.

The chain has TRBV2 and TRBJ1-2, with TRBD1 identical over 9 bases. The germline gives CDR1 SNHLY, CDR2 FYNNEI. The length of the CDR3 is 15 residues. The ends lost 5 bases at V and 2 bases at J; junction bases unmatched: 6. The CDR3 DNA reads as TGTGCCAGCAGTCTGGGACAGGGCGAGAACTATGGCTACACCTTC. Translating gives CASSLGQGENYGYTF.

The chain's CDR3 is CASSQDLSKRGYKDEQFF. CDR3 bases: TGCGCCAGCAGCCAAGATTTAAGCAAGCGGGGCTATAAGGATGAGCAGTTCTTC. This sequence joins TRBV4-1 and TRBJ2-1, with TRBD2 matching over 7 bases. The CDR3 consists of 18 residues. Trimming cost V 0 bases and J 8 bases; bases outside gene matches: 16. The germline V gene has CDR1 MGHRA and CDR2 YSYEKL.

This sequence joins TRBV4-1 and TRBJ2-7, with 11 bases lining up with TRBD2. J was trimmed by 6 bases and V by 0 bases; bases with no gene match: 4. The CDR3 is 15 amino acids. The germline V gene encodes CDR1 MGHRA and CDR2 YSYEKL. CDR3 in DNA: TGCGCCAGCAGCCAAGATCAACTAGCGGGAGCCGAGCAGTACTTC. Protein sequence: CASSQDQLAGAEQYF.

The chain carries TRBV2 and TRBJ1-2; 11 bases line up with TRBD1. Germline V CDR1 and CDR2: SNHLY, FYNNEI. The CDR3 contains 14 residues. Unmatched junction bases numbered 4, after V lost 8 bases and J lost 2 bases. This CDR3 reads CASSGTGGNYGYTF. In DNA, the CDR3 is TGTGCCAGCTCCGGGACAGGGGGGAACTATGGCTACACCTTC.

The rearrangement joins TRBV5-5 to TRBJ2-5, with 11 bases lining up with TRBD2. In germline, CDR1 is SGHKS, CDR2 YYEKEE (reference sequence). The CDR3 runs 16 residues. With 6 bases clipped from V and 5 bases from J, the junction kept 12 bases outside the gene matches. For the CDR3, the DNA is TGTGCCAGCAACGTCTTGGCTAGCGGGGGGCAGGAGACCCAGTACTTC. This translates into CASNVLASGGQETQYF.

Only a few counts were recorded for this clone. The rearrangement links TRBV4-1 to TRBJ2-7, with 12 bases fitting TRBD2. J lost 4 bases, V lost 3 bases, and 16 bases had no gene match. The V gene's germline CDR1 is MGHRA and CDR2 YSYEKL. This CDR3 has 19 amino acids. Here the CDR3 DNA reads TGCGCCAGCAGCCACCCTCTCGCGACTAGCGGGAGAATGGGGTACGAGCAGTACTTC. Translating it yields CASSHPLATSGRMGYEQYF.

V and J are TRBV2 and TRBJ1-3; unclear D gene. Trimming pared 3 bases from V and 0 bases from J, leaving 12 bases between. Germline V gene lookup returns CDR1 SNHLY and CDR2 FYNNEI. This CDR3 contains 16 residues. The CDR3 sequence is CASSDLVGSSGNTIYF. The CDR3 bases are TGTGCCAGCAGTGATCTCGTAGGGAGCTCTGGAAACACCATATATTTT.

The rearrangement uses TRBV7-9 and TRBJ1-2; the D is unclear. V lost 2 bases to trimming and J lost 4 bases, with 8 bases between them. CDR1 is SEHNR and CDR2 is FQNEAQ in the germline V gene (reference sequence). The CDR3 is 13 residues long. CDR3 nucleotides: TGTGCCAGCAGCTTAAACGGGGTCTATGGCTACACCTTC. This gives the protein CASSLNGVYGYTF. The whole variable domain, filled in from reference TRBV7-9 and TRBJ1-2, reads DTGVSQNPRHKITKRGQNVTFRCDPISEHNRLYWYRQTLGQGPEFLTYFQNEAQLEKSRLLSDRFSAERPKGSFSTLEIQRTEQGDSAMYLCASSLNGVYGYTFGSGTRLTVV.

This chain connects TRBV29-1 to TRBJ2-2; 9 bases fit TRBD1. The CDR3 extends over 16 amino acids. Germline lookup yields CDR1 SQVTM and CDR2 ANQGSEA. With 0 bases clipped from V and 5 bases from J, the junction kept 7 bases outside the gene matches. CDR3 nucleotides: TGCAGCGTTGAAGATCGGGGACAGGGACCGACCGGGGAGCTGTTTTTT. This encodes CSVEDRGQGPTGELFF.

The genes are TRBV4-1 and TRBJ2-7; D unclear. The germline CDR1 and CDR2 sequences are MGHRA and YSYEKL. This CDR3 spans 15 amino acids. The germline V and J ends were trimmed by 0 bases and 2 bases, with 11 bases remaining between them. CDR3 sequence: CASSQEIDITYEQYF. The CDR3 DNA sequence: TGCGCCAGCAGCCAAGAAATCGACATTACCTACGAGCAGTACTTC.

The chain couples TRBV7-3 to TRBJ2-1; TRBD1 aligns across 10 bases. Trimming at V came to 0 bases and at J to 3 bases, leaving 5 bases not matched to a gene. Per germline, CDR1 SGHTA and CDR2 FQGTGA. The CDR3 has 17 residues. Written as DNA, the CDR3 is TGTGCCAGCAGCTTAACTTCGACAGGGGGCTTCTACAATGAGCAGTTCTTC. Its protein product is CASSLTSTGGFYNEQFF. Complete variable domain (other parts from reference TRBV7-3 and TRBJ2-1): GAGVSQTPSNKVTEKGKYVELRCDPISGHTALYWYRQSLGQGPEFLIYFQGTGAADDSGLPNDRFFAVRPEGSVSTLKIQRTERGDSAVYLCASSLTSTGGFYNEQFFGPGTRLTVL.

V is TRBV5-1 and J is TRBJ2-7; 8 bases fit TRBD1. This CDR3 contains 14 residues. The ends lost 0 bases at V and 5 bases at J; junction bases unmatched: 4. Germline CDR1 SGHRS, CDR2 YFSETQ. CDR3 protein: CASSLGQGRDEQYF. CDR3 coding DNA: TGCGCCAGCAGCTTGGGACAGGGGCGCGACGAGCAGTACTTC.

V usage is TRBV19 and J usage is TRBJ2-7; D gene uncertain. CDR1 LNHDA and CDR2 SQIVND come from the germline V gene (reference sequence). This CDR3 has 15 residues. With 2 bases removed from V and 1 base from J, the gap between germline ends came to 12 bases. The CDR3 bases are TGTGCCAGTAGTATATATCCAGAACAGTCCTACGAGCAGTACTTC. Encoded protein: CASSIYPEQSYEQYF.

The chain is built from TRBV7-2 and TRBJ2-5, with a tentative D call TRBD2 (6 bases). The CDR3 spans 15 residues. Germline V CDR1 and CDR2: SGHTA, FQGNSA. V lost 5 bases and J lost 5, with 18 bases in between. CDR3 protein: CASSAQTRVGETQYF. Written as DNA, the CDR3 is TGTGCCAGCAGCGCCCAGACTAGAGTAGGTGAGACCCAGTACTTC.

This clone was recorded only once. The gene calls are TRBV4-1 and TRBJ2-3, with D hard to call. The CDR3 contains 12 residues. The germline V gene has CDR1 MGHRA and CDR2 YSYEKL. V was pared by 3 bases and J by 6 bases, with 7 bases between. This chain's CDR3 is CASSQTEDTQYF. The CDR3 nucleotides read TGCGCCAGCAGCCAGACTGAGGATACGCAGTATTTT.